One and the same sample provided the 27 T cell receptor beta chains below, sequenced in a study of blood T cell repertoires in COVID-19. Data came from immunoSEQ multiplex PCR; TCRdb stores just in-frame clones and leaves some out. The sample records about 200,000 clones, around four fifths being singletons. Sequencing used peripheral blood. These receptor sequences come from a man in his fifties or sixties with COVID-19, enrolled during active disease.

The genes are TRBV5-4 and TRBJ1-2, with 10 bases that match TRBD1. The V gene's germline CDR1 is SGHNT and CDR2 YYREEE (reference sequence). The CDR3 has 15 amino acids. V lost 4 bases and J lost 4; bases outside the gene matches: 7. This CDR3 is CASSAPGQGSYGYTF. In DNA form, the CDR3 reads TGTGCCAGCAGCGCCCCGGGACAGGGGAGCTATGGCTACACCTTC.

This clone was seen once. This chain uses TRBV11-2 with TRBJ1-3, with a weak D call TRBD1 (6 bases). CDR1 is SGHAT, CDR2 FQNNGV, per germline. V was trimmed by 1 base and J by 4 bases, leaving 11 bases between them. CDR3 size: 15 residues. The CDR3 here is CASSLGGGGGNTIYF. The CDR3 DNA reads TGTGCCAGCAGCTTAGGAGGGGGTGGAGGAAACACCATATATTTT.

The gene calls are TRBV6-6 and TRBJ2-3, with 12 bases identical to TRBD1. Germline assignment: CDR1 MNHNY and CDR2 SVGAGI (reference sequence). The CDR3 is made up of 15 amino acids. Losses at the gene ends were 2 bases for V and 6 bases for J; bases not matched to a gene: 3. CDR3 in amino acids: CASSYGTGGRDTQYF. CDR3 sequence (DNA): TGTGCCAGCAGTTACGGGACAGGGGGCAGGGATACGCAGTATTTT.

The chain links TRBV12-3 or TRBV12-4 to TRBJ1-1; D ambiguous. CDR3 length equals 13 residues. Trimming left V 6 bases short and J 0 bases short, with 8 bases between. CDR3 nucleotides: TGTGCCAGCAGCCGTTCAGTGAACACTGAAGCTTTCTTT. Translating it yields CASSRSVNTEAFF.

J is TRBJ1-2 and V is TRBV20-1; D is unresolved. V dropped 3 bases and J dropped 7 bases, with 15 bases sitting between them. The CDR3 extends over 13 amino acids. CDR1 DFQATT and CDR2 SNEGSKA come from the germline V gene (reference sequence). Here the CDR3 DNA reads TGCAGTGCTAGTCCACCGGACGGAGGTGGCTACACCTTC. This translates into CSASPPDGGGYTF.

In the case of this clone: Other DNA sequences in the same sample also yield this CDR3. The V call is TRBV11-2, the J call TRBJ2-3, with a weak D call TRBD2 (6 bases). CDR3 length: 18 amino acids. Germline CDR1 SGHAT, CDR2 FQNNGV. Trimming shortened V by 1 base and J by 2 bases, and 19 bases separated the two germline ends. The CDR3 sequence: CASSLVVRLASSTDTQYF. The CDR3 region has the DNA TGTGCCAGCAGCTTAGTCGTGCGGCTAGCGTCCTCCACAGATACGCAGTATTTT.

The V gene is TRBV9, the J gene TRBJ1-6; D perhaps matches TRBD1 (5 bases). Between the trimmed V and J ends, which lost 3 bases and 9 bases, there was a span of 16 bases. Per germline, CDR1 SGDLS and CDR2 YYNGEE. The CDR3 consists of 15 residues. CDR3 sequence: CASSEGAADTSPLHF. In nucleotides, the CDR3 is TGTGCCAGCAGCGAAGGAGCCGCGGACACTTCACCCCTCCACTTT.

The chain uses TRBV19 and TRBJ1-5; 10 nucleotides agree with TRBD1. With V trimmed by 1 base and J by 1 base, 4 bases remained unmatched. Per the germline V gene, CDR1 is LNHDA and CDR2 is SQIVND (reference sequence). CDR3 size: 17 residues. Here the CDR3 reads CASSIGTGGISNQPQHF. DNA of the CDR3: TGTGCCAGTAGTATAGGGACAGGGGGAATCAGCAATCAGCCCCAGCATTTT.

The chain employs TRBV30 and TRBJ1-3; 8 positions agree with TRBD1. This CDR3 region has 14 residues. With 2 bases clipped from V and 4 bases from J, the junction kept 4 bases outside the gene matches. CDR1 and CDR2 (germline): GTSNPN, SVGIG (reference sequence). The CDR3 DNA sequence: TGTGCCTGGAGTCCGGCAGGGGGCGGAAACACCATATATTTT. Translating gives CAWSPAGGGNTIYF.

This rearrangement joins TRBV7-8 to TRBJ1-6, with 7 bases that match TRBD1. Trimming took 3 bases from V and 11 from J; bases not matched to a gene: 10. CDR1 is SGHVS and CDR2 is FQNEAQ in the germline V gene. The CDR3 is 15 residues long. The CDR3 loop reads CASSLLTGSMAPLHF. The CDR3 DNA follows: TGTGCCAGCAGCTTGCTGACAGGGTCGATGGCACCCCTCCACTTT.

The chain combines TRBV29-1 with TRBJ1-2, with TRBD1 matching over 7 bases. With 3 bases clipped from V and 6 bases from J, the junction kept 4 bases outside the gene matches. This CDR3 is 12 amino acids long. Germline CDR1 reads SQVTM; CDR2 reads ANQGSEA. CDR3 nucleotides: TGCAGCGTTGACCACGGACAGGATGGCTACACCTTC. Protein: CSVDHGQDGYTF.

The V and J genes are TRBV6-5 and TRBJ2-1, with TRBD2 matching 8 bases. Germline CDR1 and CDR2: MNHEY and SVGAGI. The CDR3 length is 15 residues. The V segment lost 7 bases and the J segment 8 bases; nucleotides outside the gene matches: 13. The CDR3 DNA reads TGTGCCAGCAATAGGGCGGGAGGAAGGTTGGATGAGCAGTTCTTC. Its translation: CASNRAGGRLDEQFF.

The rearrangement links TRBV5-1 to TRBJ1-6; D gene ambiguous. The CDR3 is made up of 12 amino acids. Trimming pared 5 bases from V and 7 bases from J, leaving 7 bases between. Germline loops: CDR1 SGHRS, CDR2 YFSETQ. This CDR3 reads CASRGGNSPLHF. The CDR3 region has the DNA TGCGCCAGCAGGGGAGGAAATTCACCCCTCCACTTT.

V gene TRBV3-1 (or the pseudogene TRBV3-2) combines with J gene TRBJ2-1, with a tentative D call TRBD1 (5 bases). Germline V lookup: CDR1 LGHDT, CDR2 YNNKEL (reference sequence). Trimming removed 0 bases from V and 4 bases from J, with 7 bases in between. The CDR3 covers 14 residues. CDR3 protein: CASSQEGAYNEQFF. The DNA for the CDR3 is TGTGCCAGCAGCCAAGAAGGGGCGTACAATGAGCAGTTCTTC.

V gene TRBV14 combines with J gene TRBJ2-3; 7 bases agree with TRBD2. This CDR3 region has 17 residues. The junction had 8 bases not matched to a gene; V was cut back by 1 base and J by 1 base. The germline CDR1 and CDR2 sequences are SGHDN and FVKESK. This CDR3 reads CASSQGGLVSGTDTQYF. The CDR3 DNA follows: TGTGCCAGCAGCCAAGGAGGACTAGTTTCTGGCACAGATACGCAGTATTTT.

The sample holds one count of this clone. This sequence joins TRBV4-2 and TRBJ1-6, with 7 bases fitting TRBD1. In germline, CDR1 is LGHNA, CDR2 YNFKEQ. The CDR3 totals 16 residues. Trimming at V came to 0 bases and at J to 10 bases, leaving 9 bases not matched to a gene. CDR3 in amino acids: CASSQDNRGNLSPLHF. The CDR3 DNA is TGTGCCAGCAGCCAAGATAACAGGGGTAATTTATCACCCCTCCACTTT.

The CDR3 sequence: CSVLSYEQYF. CDR3 DNA: TGCAGCGTACTATCCTACGAGCAGTACTTC. The rearrangement links TRBV20-1 to TRBJ2-7, with D uncertain. CDR3 length: 10 amino acids. Germline V gene sequence: CDR1 DFQATT, CDR2 SNEGSKA (reference sequence).

V is TRBV6-4 and J is TRBJ2-1; the match to TRBD2 covers 11 bases. Trimming took 0 bases from V and 6 from J; bases not matched to a gene: 1. Germline V CDR1 and CDR2: MRHNA, SNTAGT. The CDR3 consists of 15 residues. The CDR3 reads CASSDSLAGANEQFF. The CDR3 DNA sequence: TGTGCCAGCAGTGACTCACTAGCGGGAGCCAATGAGCAGTTCTTC.

J is TRBJ2-1 and V is TRBV5-6; D remains ambiguous. The CDR3 runs to 12 residues. The V end was cut by 4 bases, the J end by 12 bases, with 14 bases between. CDR1 and CDR2 from the germline V gene are SGHDT and YYEEEE. The CDR3 region is CASSAAGGWQFF. CDR3 coding DNA: TGTGCCAGCAGCGCGGCTGGTGGGTGGCAGTTCTTC.

V is TRBV6-6 and J is TRBJ2-7; unclear D gene. V shed 2 bases and J shed 4 bases, with 9 bases lying between them. The CDR3 covers 13 residues. From germline, CDR1 is MNHNY and CDR2 SVGAGI (reference sequence). DNA for the CDR3: TGTGCCAGCAGTTACATCGGGTTGTACGAGCAGTACTTC. Residues: CASSYIGLYEQYF.

V gene TRBV5-1 combines with J gene TRBJ2-1; TRBD1 aligns across 7 bases. Per germline, CDR1 SGHRS and CDR2 YFSETQ. The CDR3 runs to 19 residues. V shed 2 bases, J shed 0 bases, and the junction held 14 bases outside the gene matches. The CDR3 loop is CASSLGSGGSLSSYNEQFF. The DNA of the CDR3 is TGCGCCAGCAGCTTAGGCTCAGGGGGTAGCCTTAGCTCCTACAATGAGCAGTTCTTC.

The V call is TRBV19, the J call TRBJ1-6; D is uncertain. The CDR3 totals 13 residues. The V end was cut by 1 base, the J end by 9 bases, with 7 bases between. The germline gives CDR1 LNHDA, CDR2 SQIVND (reference sequence). The CDR3 bases are TGTGCCAGTAGTATAGTTGAGGGTTCACCCCTCCACTTT. This codes for CASSIVEGSPLHF. Drawing the rest from reference TRBV19 and TRBJ1-6, the complete variable domain is DGGITQSPKYLFRKEGQNVTLSCEQNLNHDAMYWYRQDPGQGLRLIYYSQIVNDFQKGDIAEGYSVSREKKESFPLTVTSAQKNPTAFYLCASSIVEGSPLHFGNGTRLTVT.

The rearrangement uses TRBV19 and TRBJ1-1; 7 bases are shared with TRBD1. The CDR3 is 15 residues long. Germline CDR1 and CDR2: LNHDA and SQIVND (reference sequence). The V segment lost 9 bases and the J segment 1 base; nucleotides outside the gene matches: 11. Here the CDR3 reads CASRAQGSGNTEAFF. The CDR3 DNA reads TGTGCCAGCCGGGCACAGGGGAGCGGGAACACTGAAGCTTTCTTT.

The chain is built from TRBV3-1 (or the pseudogene TRBV3-2) and TRBJ2-7, with D possibly being TRBD1 (5 bases). The CDR3 is 14 amino acids. The V end lost 4 bases, the J end lost 2 bases, and 12 bases lay between the germline ends. CDR1 LGHDT and CDR2 YNNKEL come from the germline V gene (reference sequence). CDR3 sequence (DNA): TGTGCCAGCAGCCCTACGGACATAGCCTACGAGCAGTACTTC. The encoded protein is CASSPTDIAYEQYF.

The chain has TRBV7-8 and TRBJ2-1; 7 bases line up with TRBD1. Germline V gene data show CDR1 as SGHVS and CDR2 as FQNEAQ. The CDR3 is 13 residues long. V shed 5 bases, J shed 5 bases, and the junction held 3 bases outside the gene matches. The CDR3 protein is CASSTGAHNEQFF. DNA of the CDR3: TGTGCCAGCAGCACAGGGGCCCACAATGAGCAGTTCTTC. Based on the CDR3 plus reference TRBV7-8 and TRBJ2-1, the full variable domain is GAGVSQSPRYKVAKRGQDVALRCDPISGHVSLFWYQQALGQGPEFLTYFQNEAQLDKSGLPSDRFFAERPEGSVSTLKIQRTQQEDSAVYLCASSTGAHNEQFFGPGTRLTVL.

This rearrangement joins TRBV30 to TRBJ2-7; D may be TRBD2 (6 bases). This CDR3 spans 14 amino acids. Germline V lookup: CDR1 GTSNPN, CDR2 SVGIG (reference sequence). The V and J ends lost 4 bases and 4 bases respectively, with 17 bases between them. The CDR3 reads CAWTPVGRSYEQYF. The CDR3 DNA reads as TGTGCCTGGACCCCGGTTGGGAGGTCGTACGAGCAGTACTTC.

This clone was counted a single time. The chain couples TRBV7-9 to TRBJ2-2; D gene uncertain. The V and J ends lost 5 bases and 3 bases respectively, with 7 bases between them. Germline lookup yields CDR1 SEHNR and CDR2 FQNEAQ (reference sequence). The CDR3 spans 13 residues. In nucleotides, the CDR3 is TGTGCCAGCAGCGAGCAATACACCGGGGAGCTGTTTTTT. Translated, it gives CASSEQYTGELFF.